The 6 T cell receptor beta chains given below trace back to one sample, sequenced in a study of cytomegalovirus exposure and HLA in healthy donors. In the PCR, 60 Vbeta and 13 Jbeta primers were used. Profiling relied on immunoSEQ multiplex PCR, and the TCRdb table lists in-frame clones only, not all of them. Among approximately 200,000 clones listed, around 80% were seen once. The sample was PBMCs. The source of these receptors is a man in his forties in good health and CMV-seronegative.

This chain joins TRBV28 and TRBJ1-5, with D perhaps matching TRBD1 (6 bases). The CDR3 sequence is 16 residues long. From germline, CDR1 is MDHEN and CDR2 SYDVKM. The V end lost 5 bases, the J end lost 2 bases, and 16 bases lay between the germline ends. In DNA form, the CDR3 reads TGTGCCAGCAGTAAAGGCAGGACAGCTGGCAATCAGCCCCAGCATTTT. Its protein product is CASSKGRTAGNQPQHF.

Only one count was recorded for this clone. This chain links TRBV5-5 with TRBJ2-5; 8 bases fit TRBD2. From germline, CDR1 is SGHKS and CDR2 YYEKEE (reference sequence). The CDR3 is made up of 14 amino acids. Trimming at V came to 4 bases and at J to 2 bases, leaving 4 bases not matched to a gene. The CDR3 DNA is TGTGCCAGCAGCCTGACTAGCGTACAAGAGACCCAGTACTTC. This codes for CASSLTSVQETQYF.

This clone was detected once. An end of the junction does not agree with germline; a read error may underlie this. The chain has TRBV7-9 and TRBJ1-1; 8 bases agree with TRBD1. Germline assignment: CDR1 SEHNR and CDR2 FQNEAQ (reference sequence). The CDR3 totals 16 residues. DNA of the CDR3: TGTTCCAGCAGCCGAGGACAGGGAACCCTGAACACTGAAGCTTTCTTT. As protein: CSSSRGQGTLNTEAFF.

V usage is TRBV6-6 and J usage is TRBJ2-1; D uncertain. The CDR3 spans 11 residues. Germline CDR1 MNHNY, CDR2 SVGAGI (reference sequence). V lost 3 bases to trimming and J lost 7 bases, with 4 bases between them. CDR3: CASSYSNEQFF. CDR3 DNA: TGTGCCAGCAGTTATTCGAATGAGCAGTTCTTC.

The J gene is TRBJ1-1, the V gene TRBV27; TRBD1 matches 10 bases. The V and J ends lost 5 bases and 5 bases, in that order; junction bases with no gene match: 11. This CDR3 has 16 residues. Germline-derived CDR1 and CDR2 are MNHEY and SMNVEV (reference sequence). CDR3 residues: CASSRSTGGVFTEAFF. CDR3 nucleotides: TGTGCCAGCAGTCGCTCGACAGGGGGCGTTTTTACTGAAGCTTTCTTT.

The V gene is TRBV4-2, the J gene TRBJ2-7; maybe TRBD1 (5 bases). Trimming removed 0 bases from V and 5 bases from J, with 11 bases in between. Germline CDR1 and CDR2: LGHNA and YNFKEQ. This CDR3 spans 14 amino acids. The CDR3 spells CASSQDRDKNEQYF. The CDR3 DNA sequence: TGTGCCAGCAGCCAAGACAGGGATAAAAACGAGCAGTACTTC.